What follows are 24 T cell receptor beta chains derived from one specimen sequenced in a study of Ad26.COV2.S vaccination and SARS-CoV-2 variants. Profiling relied on immunoSEQ multiplex PCR, and the TCRdb table lists in-frame clones only, not all of them. The table includes about 390,000 clones, about 85% detected once. Specified treatment: approximately 18 received Ad26.COV2.S at low or high dose, single or two shots; 5 received placebo; per-sample allocation not given. After the first vaccine or placebo injection, samples were drawn on day 63. The specimen was peripheral blood, collected in a trial of Ad26.COV2.S vaccine versus placebo. The receptors were sampled from a person aged 18-60 years who received the Ad26.COV2.S COVID-19 vaccine or a placebo.

The CDR3, as DNA: TGTGCCAGCAGTTTATCGGTAGGGTACGAGCAGTACTTC. The encoded protein is CASSLSVGYEQYF. The chain couples TRBV27 to TRBJ2-7; D is uncertain. The CDR3 extends over 13 amino acids. CDR1 is MNHEY, CDR2 SMNVEV, per germline (reference sequence). The V end was cut by 0 bases, the J end by 4 bases, with 7 bases between.

This CDR3 is CASRQGTFSGNTIYF. CDR3 nucleotides: TGTGCCAGCCGACAGGGAACCTTCTCTGGAAACACCATATATTTT. This chain uses TRBV5-8 with TRBJ1-3, with 7 bases lining up with TRBD1. There are 15 residues in the CDR3. Germline assignment: CDR1 SGHTS and CDR2 YDEGEE. The V segment lost 7 bases and the J segment 0 bases; nucleotides outside the gene matches: 7.

The chain links TRBV4-1 to TRBJ1-2, with D perhaps matching TRBD1 (5 bases). This CDR3 comprises 14 residues. Germline-derived CDR1 and CDR2 are MGHRA and YSYEKL. Trimming cost V 0 bases and J 7 bases, with 12 bases left between them. The CDR3 sequence: CASSQDRAGSGYTF. For the CDR3, the DNA is TGCGCCAGCAGCCAAGATCGGGCAGGGAGTGGCTACACCTTC.

The chain has TRBV4-1 and TRBJ1-1; 10 positions match TRBD1. The CDR3 has 20 residues. Trimming took 0 bases from V and 0 from J; bases not matched to a gene: 13. Germline V CDR1 and CDR2: MGHRA, YSYEKL. The CDR3: CASSQELWTGGFVMNTEAFF. The CDR3 nucleotides are TGCGCCAGCAGCCAAGAACTTTGGACAGGGGGATTTGTTATGAACACTGAAGCTTTCTTT.

The chain couples TRBV5-1 to TRBJ2-7; possibly TRBD2 for D (6 bases). CDR1 and CDR2 from the germline V gene are SGHRS and YFSETQ. The CDR3 runs 16 residues. V was cut by 0 bases and J by 2 bases, with 15 bases left in between. CDR3 region: CASSLGPREIPYEQYF. The CDR3 nucleotides are TGCGCCAGCAGCTTGGGGCCTCGGGAGATCCCCTACGAGCAGTACTTC.

Only a few counts were recorded for this clone. This specimen includes other DNA sequences encoding the same CDR3. This sequence joins TRBV25-1 and TRBJ1-5; D remains ambiguous. CDR1 MGHDK and CDR2 SYGVNS come from the germline V gene. CDR3 size: 14 residues. The V end was cut by 8 bases, the J end by 0 bases, with 11 bases between. CDR3 region: CASSGVNSNQPQHF. The DNA of the CDR3 is TGTGCCAGCTCAGGTGTTAATAGCAATCAGCCCCAGCATTTT.

V gene TRBV5-5 combines with J gene TRBJ1-2, with 8 bases aligning to TRBD1. CDR1 SGHKS and CDR2 YYEKEE come from the germline V gene (reference sequence). Trimming removed 2 bases from V and 4 bases from J; junction bases left unmatched: 7. This CDR3 contains 15 residues. In DNA form, the CDR3 reads TGTGCCAGCAGCTTAGACAGGGGATTAGGCTATGGCTACACCTTC. This sequence encodes CASSLDRGLGYGYTF.

The chain recombines TRBV5-6 with TRBJ2-7; no clear D gene. Trimming removed 5 bases from V and 0 bases from J, with 18 bases in between. Germline V CDR1 and CDR2: SGHDT, YYEEEE. The CDR3 covers 16 residues. The CDR3 DNA is TGTGCCAGCAGTTCCCCAAGGAGCGCTAGCTCCTACGAGCAGTACTTC. Amino acid sequence: CASSSPRSASSYEQYF. Full variable domain (outside the CDR3, taken from reference TRBV5-6 and TRBJ2-7): DAGVTQSPTHLIKTRGQQVTLRCSPKSGHDTVSWYQQALGQGPQFIFQYYEEEERQRGNFPDRFSGHQFPNYSSELNVNALLLGDSALYLCASSSPRSASSYEQYFGPGTRLTVT.

The chain employs TRBV5-6 and TRBJ1-2, with D tentatively TRBD1 (6 bases). Germline-derived CDR1 and CDR2 are SGHDT and YYEEEE. V was trimmed by 4 bases and J by 8 bases, leaving 15 bases between them. The length of the CDR3 is 13 residues. CDR3 sequence (DNA): TGTGCCAGCAGCGACACAGGGCCTCAAGGCTACACCTTC. Its protein product is CASSDTGPQGYTF.

For the CDR3, the DNA is TGTGCCATCAGTGGGGACAGGGGCGAAAAACTGTTTTTT. It specifies CAISGDRGEKLFF. The rearrangement joins TRBV10-3 to TRBJ1-4; TRBD1 aligns across 10 bases. Germline V gives CDR1 ENHRY, CDR2 SYGVKD. V dropped 4 bases and J dropped 8; count of bases not matched to a gene: 1. The CDR3 is 13 residues long.

The chain employs TRBV5-4 and TRBJ1-4; D remains unclear. This CDR3 contains 15 residues. CDR1 and CDR2 (germline): SGHNT, YYREEE (reference sequence). Trimming cost V 4 bases and J 5 bases, with 15 bases left between them. The CDR3 sequence: CASSPVPGANEKLFF. The CDR3 nucleotides read TGTGCCAGCAGCCCCGTGCCAGGAGCAAATGAAAAACTGTTTTTT.

The V call is TRBV19, the J call TRBJ2-1, with D uncertain. Trimming removed 3 bases from V and 5 bases from J, with 8 bases in between. This CDR3 is 13 amino acids long. Germline loops: CDR1 LNHDA, CDR2 SQIVND (reference sequence). CDR3 amino acids: CASSIDVNNEQFF. The CDR3 nucleotides are TGTGCCAGTAGTATTGATGTTAACAATGAGCAGTTCTTC.

CDR3 nucleotides: TGTGCCAGCAGCTTAGCGGGGTCAACCTACGAGCAGTACTTC. It yields the protein CASSLAGSTYEQYF. The genes are TRBV7-8 and TRBJ2-7; D is unclear. The CDR3 length is 14 residues. V dropped 0 bases and J dropped 2 bases, with 8 bases sitting between them. The germline V gene encodes CDR1 SGHVS and CDR2 FQNEAQ.

V gene TRBV9 combines with J gene TRBJ1-6; D might be TRBD1 (6 bases). Germline V lookup: CDR1 SGDLS, CDR2 YYNGEE. The CDR3 is 14 amino acids. V lost 2 bases to trimming and J lost 6 bases, with 9 bases between them. CDR3 sequence (DNA): TGTGCCAGCAGCGTCGGGACACTTAATTCACCCCTCCACTTT. Translating it yields CASSVGTLNSPLHF.

The chain is built from TRBV18 and TRBJ2-2, with 9 bases matching TRBD2. CDR1 and CDR2 from the germline V gene are KGHSH and LQKENI. The CDR3 consists of 19 residues. Losses at the gene ends were 3 bases for V and 4 bases for J; bases not matched to a gene: 15. The CDR3 DNA follows: TGTGCCAGCTCACCCTGGAGTAGCGGGGGTTTTACGGTCACCGGGGAGCTGTTTTTT. Encoded protein: CASSPWSSGGFTVTGELFF.

The rearrangement links TRBV18 to TRBJ2-7, with 15 nucleotides matching TRBD2. With 3 bases clipped from V and 10 bases from J, the junction kept 7 bases outside the gene matches. The CDR3 length is 15 residues. Germline CDR1 is KGHSH and CDR2 is LQKENI. The CDR3 sequence is CASSPYGTSGGPQYF. CDR3 sequence (DNA): TGTGCCAGCTCACCCTACGGGACTAGCGGGGGGCCCCAGTACTTC.

V is TRBV2 and J is TRBJ1-2; no clear D gene. The V and J ends lost 7 bases and 8 bases respectively, with 17 bases between them. This CDR3 is 13 amino acids long. In germline, CDR1 is SNHLY, CDR2 FYNNEI. CDR3 nucleotides: TGTGCCAGCACCGAGGGCCTTAACGGAGGCTACACCTTC. This sequence encodes CASTEGLNGGYTF.

V gene TRBV10-3 combines with J gene TRBJ2-7; 9 bases are shared with TRBD1. The germline V gene encodes CDR1 ENHRY and CDR2 SYGVKD. The CDR3 totals 15 residues. Unmatched junction bases numbered 16, after V lost 11 bases and J lost 5 bases. The CDR3 nucleotides are TGTGCCGTCGGGAGAACCGGGACAGGGCTCGACGAGCAGTACTTC. Residues: CAVGRTGTGLDEQYF.

The rearrangement joins TRBV2 to TRBJ1-1; 7 bases are a match to TRBD1. Germline loops: CDR1 SNHLY, CDR2 FYNNEI. The junction had 8 bases not matched to a gene; V was cut back by 5 bases and J by 11 bases. The CDR3 consists of 12 residues. CDR3 protein: CASSIGGATAFF. The CDR3 DNA is TGTGCCAGCAGTATAGGGGGCGCGACGGCTTTCTTT.

This clone was seen just once. The chain carries TRBV21-1 and TRBJ2-3; the table's D call, TRBD1, has no DNA check behind it. TRBV21-1 has pseudogene status. This CDR3 has 12 residues. CDR3 coding DNA: TGTGCCAGGGACACCCGCACAGATACGCAGTATTTT. This gives the protein CARDTRTDTQYF.

The J gene is TRBJ2-7, the V gene TRBV5-1, with a tentative D call TRBD1 (6 bases). This CDR3 is 17 amino acids long. The germline gives CDR1 SGHRS, CDR2 YFSETQ. The germline V and J ends were trimmed by 0 bases and 7 bases, with 23 bases remaining between them. The CDR3 here is CASSLAQWDTRPGEQYF. Written as DNA, the CDR3 is TGCGCCAGCAGCTTGGCCCAGTGGGACACCCGACCGGGGGAGCAGTACTTC.

The chain links TRBV19 to TRBJ2-3, with 8 bases fitting TRBD1. Germline V gives CDR1 LNHDA, CDR2 SQIVND (reference sequence). V was pared by 5 bases and J by 2 bases, with 3 bases of the junction left unmatched. The CDR3 is 14 amino acids. CDR3 protein: CASSWDRNTDTQYF. Here the CDR3 DNA reads TGTGCCAGTAGTTGGGACAGGAACACAGATACGCAGTATTTT.

The chain carries TRBV6-5 and TRBJ1-5, with TRBD1 matching 8 bases. This CDR3 has 15 residues. V was clipped by 6 bases and J by 0 bases; unmatched bases: 4. Germline CDR1 and CDR2: MNHEY and SVGAGI. The CDR3 sequence is CASSPGTGSNQPQHF. The CDR3 nucleotides are TGTGCCAGCAGCCCCGGGACAGGTAGCAATCAGCCCCAGCATTTT.

The chain recombines TRBV4-3 with TRBJ2-1, with 7 bases identical to TRBD2. V lost 0 bases to trimming and J lost 8 bases; unmatched junction nucleotides: 19. CDR1 is LGHNA, CDR2 YSLEER, per germline. This CDR3 region has 19 residues. CDR3: CASSQDRGLVNRVSHEQFF. CDR3 sequence (DNA): TGCGCCAGCAGCCAAGATCGAGGACTAGTTAATCGGGTCTCCCATGAGCAGTTCTTC.